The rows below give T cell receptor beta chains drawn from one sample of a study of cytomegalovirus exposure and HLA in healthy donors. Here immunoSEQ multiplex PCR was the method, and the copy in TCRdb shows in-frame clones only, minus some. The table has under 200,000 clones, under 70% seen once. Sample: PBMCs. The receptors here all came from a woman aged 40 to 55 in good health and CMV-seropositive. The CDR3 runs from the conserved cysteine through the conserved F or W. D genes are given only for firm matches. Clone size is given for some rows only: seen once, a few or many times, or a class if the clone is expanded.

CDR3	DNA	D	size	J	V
CASSIGQGSDTEAFF	TGTGCCAGCAGCATTGGACAGGGTTCCGACACTGAAGCTTTCTTT	NA	NA	TRBJ1-1	TRBV21-1
CASSFARESEQFF	TGTGCCAGCAGTTTTGCCAGGGAAAGTGAGCAGTTCTTC	NA	few	TRBJ2-1	TRBV11-2
CASSKGLAGADEQFF	TGTGCCAGCAGCAAGGGACTAGCGGGAGCCGATGAGCAGTTCTTC	TRBD2	NA	TRBJ2-1	TRBV11-2
CASSVAGSTQETQYF	TGTGCCAGCAGCGTGGCGGGATCAACGCAAGAGACCCAGTACTTC	NA	NA	TRBJ2-5	TRBV9
CASSSVAARDGETQYF	TGTGCCAGCAGCTCGGTAGCGGCCCGAGACGGAGAGACCCAGTACTTC	NA	NA	TRBJ2-5	TRBV7-9
CASREGVTETQYF	TGTGCCAGCAGAGAGGGTGTTACAGAGACCCAGTACTTC	NA	NA	TRBJ2-5	TRBV6-5
CAISEWGPGDTEAFF	TGTGCCATCAGTGAGTGGGGCCCTGGAGACACTGAAGCTTTCTTT	NA	NA	TRBJ1-1	TRBV10-3
CASSSHSRGELFF	TGTGCCAGTTCCTCCCACTCCCGCGGGGAGCTGTTTTTT	NA	once	TRBJ2-2	TRBV27
CASRGTERGLYEQYF	TGTGCCAGTAGAGGGACGGAGCGGGGTCTTTACGAGCAGTACTTC	TRBD2	few	TRBJ2-7	TRBV19
CASSQEPGQFTTEAFF	TGCGCCAGCAGCCAGGAACCGGGACAGTTTACCACTGAAGCTTTCTTT	TRBD1	NA	TRBJ1-1	TRBV4-3
CASSRDRGGGYPF	TGTGCCAGCAGTCGCGACAGGGGAGGCGGCTACCCCTTC	TRBD1	NA	TRBJ1-2	TRBV25-1
CASSGRTASGNTIYF	TGTGCCAGCAGCGGGAGGACGGCCTCTGGAAACACCATATATTTT	NA	NA	TRBJ1-3	TRBV13
CSARPAGGYTF	TGCAGTGCTAGGCCAGCGGGGGGCTACACCTTC	NA	NA	TRBJ1-2	TRBV20-1
CASRRFGQEAQYF	TGTGCCAGCAGAAGGTTTGGTCAAGAGGCCCAGTACTTC	NA	NA	TRBJ2-5	TRBV13
CASSYSGQDTDTQYF	TGTGCCAGCAGTTACTCGGGACAAGACACAGATACGCAGTATTTT	NA	NA	TRBJ2-3	TRBV6-5
CASSWTGNHETQYF	TGTGCCAGCAGTTGGACAGGGAATCATGAGACCCAGTACTTC	TRBD1	NA	TRBJ2-5	TRBV2
CASSSEETGGGYTF	TGCGCCAGCAGCTCGGAGGAGACAGGGGGCGGCTACACCTTC	TRBD1	NA	TRBJ1-2	TRBV5-1
CATWDSGISSYNEQFF	TGTGCCACCTGGGATAGCGGTATCAGCTCCTACAATGAGCAGTTCTTC	NA	NA	TRBJ2-1	TRBV28
CASSPSTGGEAFF	TGTGCCAGCAGTCCATCGACAGGGGGCGAAGCTTTCTTT	TRBD1	few	TRBJ1-1	TRBV27
CASSLVYAGTGELFF	TGTGCCAGCAGCTTAGTTTATGCCGGCACCGGGGAGCTGTTTTTT	NA	NA	TRBJ2-2	TRBV7-2
CASRGQGVTNEKLFF	TGTGCCAGCAGGGGACAGGGGGTAACTAATGAAAAACTGTTTTTT	TRBD1	NA	TRBJ1-4	TRBV2
CASSFGVYEQYF	TGTGCCAGCAGCTTCGGGGTCTACGAGCAGTACTTC	NA	few	TRBJ2-7	TRBV7-8
CASSEGRRTLYNEQFF	TGTGCCAGCAGTGAAGGAAGAAGGACTCTATACAATGAGCAGTTCTTC	NA	few	TRBJ2-1	TRBV6-1
CASHEAGETQYF	TGCGCCAGCCATGAGGCGGGGGAGACCCAGTACTTC	NA	NA	TRBJ2-5	TRBV5-1
CASSRIPGTGTIQPQHF	TGTGCCAGTAGTCGCATACCGGGGACAGGGACTATTCAGCCCCAGCATTTT	TRBD1	NA	TRBJ1-5	TRBV19
CASSPQVYEQYF	TGTGCCAGCAGCCCCCAGGTGTACGAGCAGTACTTC	NA	NA	TRBJ2-7	TRBV7-2
CASTLDSSNYGYTF	TGTGCCAGCACCCTTGACAGTTCTAACTATGGCTACACCTTC	NA	few	TRBJ1-2	TRBV9
CASRLRKTNEKLFF	TGTGCCAGCAGACTTCGAAAAACCAATGAAAAACTGTTTTTT	NA	NA	TRBJ1-4	TRBV28
CASSRGPTRFF	TGTGCCAGTAGTAGGGGCCCTACGCGGTTCTTC	NA	few	TRBJ2-1	TRBV19
CASSYSQAGGYNEQFF	TGTGCCAGCAGTTACTCGCAAGCGGGAGGGTACAATGAGCAGTTCTTC	TRBD2	few	TRBJ2-1	TRBV6-6
CASSPVSSGNTIYF	TGCGCCAGCAGCCCGGTTAGCTCTGGAAACACCATATATTTT	NA	NA	TRBJ1-3	TRBV5-1
CAISGQGIAYNEQFF	TGTGCCATCAGTGGTCAGGGGATCGCCTACAATGAGCAGTTCTTC	NA	few	TRBJ2-1	TRBV10-3
CASEQGTSGYNEQFF	TGTGCCAGCGAGCAAGGGACTAGCGGTTACAATGAGCAGTTCTTC	TRBD2	NA	TRBJ2-1	TRBV9
CATDPGHDLYNEQFF	TGTGCCACCGACCCGGGACACGACCTATACAATGAGCAGTTCTTC	NA	NA	TRBJ2-1	TRBV6-6